This passage covers 18 T cell receptor beta chains from one sample sequenced in a study of vaccination effects on CD4 cells after COVID-19. Viral peptide pools were used in the ViraFEST assay to expand antigen-specific CD4+ T cells, and sequencing came afterward. Following 10 days of culture, CD4+ T cells were isolated. This individual contracted SARS-CoV-2 between March and December 2020, as verified by PCR. For these TCRs, the target antigens are not known. The assay was immunoSEQ multiplex PCR, and TCRdb's table has in-frame clones only and misses some. The sample has about 26,000 clones, about 80% seen once. This sample comprised CD4+ T cells from PBMCs cultured with HCoV-NL63 spike peptides, obtained before COVID-19 vaccination. The origin of the receptors is a human donor who had a prior SARS-CoV-2 infection.

This chain joins TRBV5-1 and TRBJ1-1, with D hard to call. V lost 5 bases and J lost 7, with 15 bases in between. Germline V gene sequence: CDR1 SGHRS, CDR2 YFSETQ. The CDR3 totals 13 residues. CDR3 sequence (DNA): TGCGCCAGCAGGCCTTTGGGTGAGGGTGAAGCTTTCTTT. Encoded protein: CASRPLGEGEAFF.

The CDR3 spells CASRPDRGPKRTIYF. The CDR3 bases are TGCGCCAGCAGGCCCGACAGGGGGCCAAAACGCACCATATATTTT. The rearrangement joins TRBV10-1 to TRBJ1-3; 10 bases fit TRBD1. From germline, CDR1 is WNHNN and CDR2 SYGVQD (reference sequence). This CDR3 region has 15 residues. The V and J ends lost 6 bases and 9 bases, in that order; junction bases with no gene match: 11.

This clone was recorded only once. J is TRBJ1-4 and V is TRBV5-1; the D is unclear. V dropped 1 base and J dropped 0 bases, with 7 bases sitting between them. The CDR3 is 15 amino acids. Germline V gene sequence: CDR1 SGHRS, CDR2 YFSETQ. The CDR3: CASSLFGATNEKLFF. CDR3 nucleotides: TGCGCCAGCAGCTTGTTCGGGGCAACTAATGAAAAACTGTTTTTT.

The genes are TRBV19 and TRBJ2-1; a weak D match, TRBD1 (5 bases). CDR3 size: 16 residues. The V and J ends lost 5 bases and 0 bases respectively, with 14 bases between them. Germline V gene data show CDR1 as LNHDA and CDR2 as SQIVND (reference sequence). The CDR3 reads CASSVFGASSYNEQFF. DNA for the CDR3: TGTGCCAGTAGTGTCTTTGGGGCTAGCTCCTACAATGAGCAGTTCTTC.

With regard to this clone: The junction departs from germline at one end; a sequencing error may be responsible. The chain joins TRBV19 to TRBJ2-7, with D unresolved. This CDR3 comprises 13 residues. CDR1 LNHDA and CDR2 SQIVND come from the germline V gene (reference sequence). The CDR3 nucleotides are TGTGCCAGTAGTCCATCCACCAGGACGCAGTTTAATTTC. Protein: CASSPSTRTQFNF.

This rearrangement joins TRBV6-5 to TRBJ1-1; possible D gene TRBD1, 5 bases. From germline, CDR1 is MNHEY and CDR2 SVGAGI. The CDR3 length is 14 residues. Trimming took 5 bases from V and 0 from J, leaving 10 bases between them. CDR3 nucleotide sequence: TGTGCCAGCAGTCTGGAGGGGCTGAACACTGAAGCTTTCTTT. Translated: CASSLEGLNTEAFF.

This chain links TRBV11-2 with TRBJ2-3; TRBD2 matches at 7 bases. The CDR3 runs 17 residues. CDR1 is SGHAT and CDR2 is FQNNGV in the germline V gene. With V trimmed by 0 bases and J by 2 bases, 8 bases remained unmatched. This CDR3 reads CASSLEALAVNTDTQYF. CDR3 DNA sequence: TGTGCCAGCAGCTTAGAGGCGCTAGCGGTAAACACAGATACGCAGTATTTT.

This chain uses TRBV12-3 or TRBV12-4 with TRBJ1-6, with no clear D. The CDR3 runs 13 residues. V shed 3 bases and J shed 8 bases, with 8 bases lying between them. The CDR3 here is CASSFWVHSPLHF. In DNA, the CDR3 is TGTGCCAGCAGTTTTTGGGTACATTCACCCCTCCACTTT.

The CDR3 nucleotides read TGTGCCAGCAGCCGGACCCTGGGGTACGAGCAGTACTTC. Its translation: CASSRTLGYEQYF. This chain joins TRBV7-9 and TRBJ2-7; D not resolved. The CDR3 sequence is 13 residues long. The V and J ends lost 5 bases and 4 bases respectively, with 12 bases between them. Germline V gene data show CDR1 as SEHNR and CDR2 as FQNEAQ (reference sequence).

The V and J genes are TRBV18 and TRBJ1-1; a possible D gene is TRBD1 (5 bases). V was pared by 0 bases and J by 2 bases, with 10 bases between. CDR1 and CDR2 (germline): KGHSH, LQKENI. The CDR3 covers 15 residues. CDR3 in amino acids: CASSPPSGTNTEAFF. The CDR3 nucleotides read TGTGCCAGCTCACCACCGTCGGGGACTAACACTGAAGCTTTCTTT.

There are a few counts of this clone. The chain carries TRBV2 and TRBJ1-6, with 8 nucleotides matching TRBD1. Germline values: CDR1 SNHLY, CDR2 FYNNEI. The CDR3 totals 14 residues. After removal of 6 bases from V and 8 bases from J, the junction contained 6 bases not matched to a gene. The CDR3 spells CASSLQGADSPLHF. The CDR3 bases are TGTGCCAGCAGCCTCCAGGGGGCCGATTCACCCCTCCACTTT.

This chain links TRBV2 with TRBJ1-4; the D is unclear. Trimming shortened V by 8 bases and J by 7 bases, and 14 bases separated the two germline ends. The CDR3 is 13 residues long. The germline V gene encodes CDR1 SNHLY and CDR2 FYNNEI. The CDR3 DNA reads TGTGCCAGCGATGGGGAGGTTGGTGAAAAACTGTTTTTT. This codes for CASDGEVGEKLFF.

This chain uses TRBV4-2 with TRBJ2-2; 9 bases align to TRBD2. V gave up 5 bases and J gave up 4 bases; unmatched junction bases: 8. The CDR3 is 16 amino acids. Germline-derived CDR1 and CDR2 are LGHNA and YNFKEQ. This CDR3 is CASSVPLAGVTGELFF. CDR3 DNA sequence: TGTGCCAGCAGCGTACCTTTAGCGGGAGTCACCGGGGAGCTGTTTTTT.

The chain links TRBV6-5 to TRBJ2-4; the match to TRBD1 covers 9 bases. V was pared by 7 bases and J by 15 bases, with 10 bases of the junction left unmatched. Germline CDR1 is MNHEY and CDR2 is SVGAGI. CDR3 length: 12 residues. CDR3: CASILTWDRVYF. The CDR3 DNA reads as TGTGCCAGCATACTCACCTGGGACAGGGTGTACTTC.

V and J are TRBV6-2 or TRBV6-3 and TRBJ2-7; D remains ambiguous. Germline V gene sequence: CDR1 MNHEY, CDR2 SVGEGT. CDR3 length: 15 residues. Trimming left V 6 bases short and J 3 bases short, with 18 bases between. CDR3 nucleotides: TGTGCCAGCAGCCGGCCTGGGTCGGTCAGCTACGAGCAGTACTTC. Translating it yields CASSRPGSVSYEQYF.

The sample holds a few counts of this clone. The J gene is TRBJ1-1, the V gene TRBV7-3, with TRBD1 matching 9 bases. V dropped 2 bases and J dropped 11; count of bases not matched to a gene: 12. CDR3 length equals 15 residues. Germline values: CDR1 SGHTA, CDR2 FQGTGA. The CDR3 protein is CASSLRGTGLTKAFF. The DNA of the CDR3 is TGTGCCAGCAGCTTACGGGGGACAGGGTTAACTAAGGCTTTCTTT. The full variable domain, rest sourced from reference TRBV7-3 and TRBJ1-1, is GAGVSQTPSNKVTEKGKYVELRCDPISGHTALYWYRQSLGQGPEFLIYFQGTGAADDSGLPNDRFFAVRPEGSVSTLKIQRTERGDSAVYLCASSLRGTGLTKAFFGQGTRLTVV.

The rearrangement joins TRBV5-6 to TRBJ2-5, with 11 bases fitting TRBD2. Germline CDR1 reads SGHDT; CDR2 reads YYEEEE. The V segment lost 2 bases and the J segment 2 bases; nucleotides outside the gene matches: 2. This CDR3 is built from 15 residues. CDR3 sequence: CASSFGLAGQETQYF. The DNA of the CDR3 is TGTGCCAGCAGCTTTGGACTAGCGGGTCAAGAGACCCAGTACTTC.

The J gene is TRBJ2-5, the V gene TRBV2; 8 bases are shared with TRBD1. The CDR3 contains 14 residues. Trimming removed 6 bases from V and 2 bases from J; junction bases left unmatched: 5. CDR1 is SNHLY, CDR2 FYNNEI, per germline. As DNA, the CDR3 is TGTGCCAGCAGCCCGAACAGGGGGCAAGAGACCCAGTACTTC. Encoded protein: CASSPNRGQETQYF.